These 22 T cell receptor beta chains were sequenced from one sample in a study of blood T cell repertoires in COVID-19. The method was immunoSEQ multiplex PCR; TCRdb's version includes in-frame clones alone and lacks a portion of them. The sample lists over 85,000 clones, roughly nine tenths occurring once. Sequencing input: peripheral blood. The receptors come from a man aged 70-80 years with acute or convalescent COVID-19.

This sequence joins TRBV29-1 and TRBJ2-3, with 15 bases lining up with TRBD2. The V segment lost 6 bases and the J segment 2 bases; nucleotides outside the gene matches: 9. Germline V CDR1 and CDR2: SQVTM, ANQGSEA. CDR3 size: 17 residues. CDR3 sequence: CSVRGLAGGLLTDTQYF. The CDR3 region has the DNA TGCAGCGTGAGGGGACTAGCGGGGGGCCTGCTCACAGATACGCAGTATTTT.

This chain uses TRBV19 with TRBJ1-2; no firm D call. The CDR3 covers 13 residues. The V gene's germline CDR1 is LNHDA and CDR2 SQIVND (reference sequence). V lost 5 bases to trimming and J lost 8 bases, with 15 bases between them. The CDR3 nucleotides read TGTGCCAGTAGTGCTCTGGAGTCCGGCGGCTACACCTTC. It codes for CASSALESGGYTF. Looking up the rest from reference TRBV19 and TRBJ1-2 gives the full variable domain: DGGITQSPKYLFRKEGQNVTLSCEQNLNHDAMYWYRQDPGQGLRLIYYSQIVNDFQKGDIAEGYSVSREKKESFPLTVTSAQKNPTAFYLCASSALESGGYTFGSGTRLTVV.

This clone has only a few counts. The rearrangement uses TRBV9 and TRBJ1-1; D is possibly TRBD1 (5 bases). The V gene's germline CDR1 is SGDLS and CDR2 YYNGEE. V was clipped by 7 bases and J by 4 bases, with 17 bases between them. CDR3 size: 14 residues. The CDR3 nucleotides read TGTGCCAGCTCAGTGGGGGGAGGGATCACTGAAGCTTTCTTT. Its translation: CASSVGGGITEAFF.

The rearrangement uses TRBV21-1 and TRBJ2-5; the tabulated D call, TRBD2, remains unverified against the DNA. TRBV21-1 is a pseudogene segment. This CDR3 has 16 amino acids. CDR3: CASSKDGRGSQETQYF. The CDR3, as DNA: TGTGCCAGCAGCAAAGACGGGCGGGGGTCACAAGAGACCCAGTACTTC.

The J gene is TRBJ2-5, the V gene TRBV5-1, with 8 bases that match TRBD2. Looked up from germline, CDR1 is SGHRS and CDR2 is YFSETQ. The CDR3 is made up of 17 amino acids. Unmatched junction bases numbered 14, after V lost 4 bases and J lost 3 bases. The CDR3 nucleotides are TGCGCCAGCAGCCCCGGCCGGGGTAGCGGGGCTAAAGAGACCCAGTACTTC. This encodes CASSPGRGSGAKETQYF.

The chain recombines TRBV5-6 with TRBJ1-4, with unresolved D. V lost 0 bases to trimming and J lost 8 bases, with 11 bases between them. The CDR3 consists of 14 residues. Per the germline V gene, CDR1 is SGHDT and CDR2 is YYEEEE. The CDR3 protein is CASSLVDLSEKLFF. CDR3 bases: TGTGCCAGCAGCTTGGTGGACTTGTCGGAAAAACTGTTTTTT.

The chain carries TRBV6-5 and TRBJ2-7, with D perhaps TRBD1 (6 bases). The CDR3 spans 15 residues. The germline V gene encodes CDR1 MNHEY and CDR2 SVGAGI. The V and J ends lost 6 bases and 5 bases respectively, with 20 bases between them. The CDR3 region has the DNA TGTGCCAGCAGCGCCGTCGGGCCCCCAGGGGACGAGCAGTACTTC. Amino acid sequence: CASSAVGPPGDEQYF.

This clone was found once. The junction shows a germline mismatch at one end, possibly a read error. The chain combines TRBV7-7 with TRBJ2-3; 11 bases fit TRBD1. The CDR3 totals 16 residues. CDR1 is SSHAT and CDR2 is FNYEAQ in the germline V gene (reference sequence). The CDR3 protein is CASSPDRGPGTDTQYF. The DNA of the CDR3 is TGTGCTAGCAGCCCGGACAGGGGGCCCGGCACAGATACGCAGTATTTT.

The rearrangement links TRBV18 to TRBJ2-1; 9 bases line up with TRBD1. The length of the CDR3 is 17 residues. With V trimmed by 1 base and J by 6 bases, 10 bases remained unmatched. Per the germline V gene, CDR1 is KGHSH and CDR2 is LQKENI. CDR3 in DNA: TGTGCCAGCTCACCACTGGGTGGGGGACAGGGCTTCAATGAGCAGTTCTTC. Translating it yields CASSPLGGGQGFNEQFF.

This clone appeared a single time. J is TRBJ1-3 and V is TRBV5-1, with D possibly matching TRBD1 (5 bases). This CDR3 spans 17 amino acids. Germline CDR1 is SGHRS and CDR2 is YFSETQ. V shed 4 bases and J shed 4 bases, with 21 bases lying between them. The CDR3 sequence: CASSPTWSPGQGNTIYF. The CDR3 DNA follows: TGCGCCAGCAGCCCAACTTGGTCCCCAGGGCAGGGAAACACCATATATTTT.

The V call is TRBV11-2, the J call TRBJ2-1, with a possible D match to TRBD2 (5 bases). The V gene's germline CDR1 is SGHAT and CDR2 FQNNGV. Trimming cost V 4 bases and J 5 bases, with 12 bases left between them. The CDR3 has 14 residues. In nucleotides, the CDR3 is TGTGCCAGCAGCTCGTTGCGGAGGCACAATGAGCAGTTCTTC. Protein product: CASSSLRRHNEQFF.

The chain couples TRBV5-6 to TRBJ2-7, with 9 bases matching TRBD1. Trimming at V came to 4 bases and at J to 3 bases, leaving 11 bases not matched to a gene. The CDR3 is 16 residues long. Germline V CDR1 and CDR2: SGHDT, YYEEEE. CDR3 in amino acids: CASSHYRTGAVYEQYV. The CDR3 coding sequence is TGTGCCAGCAGCCACTACAGGACAGGGGCAGTCTACGAGCAGTACGTC.

The rearrangement links TRBV9 to TRBJ1-6; 11 bases match TRBD1. The V gene end was trimmed by 0 bases and the J gene end by 6 bases; junction bases not matched to a gene: 8. CDR3 length: 18 amino acids. Germline V gives CDR1 SGDLS, CDR2 YYNGEE. CDR3 sequence: CASSVGSGTGGANSPLHF. The CDR3 coding sequence is TGTGCCAGCAGCGTAGGGAGCGGGACAGGGGGTGCTAATTCACCCCTCCACTTT.

The chain employs TRBV6-4 and TRBJ2-2, with a weak D call TRBD1 (5 bases). Deletions cut 8 bases from V and 3 bases from J, with 16 bases between. CDR1 MRHNA and CDR2 SNTAGT come from the germline V gene. The CDR3 consists of 15 residues. The chain's CDR3 is CASGLEGADTGELFF. The CDR3 DNA reads TGTGCCAGCGGCTTAGAAGGGGCGGACACCGGGGAGCTGTTTTTT.

The chain is built from TRBV5-6 and TRBJ1-2, with 8 nucleotides matching TRBD1. Trimming removed 6 bases from V and 4 bases from J; junction bases left unmatched: 5. Per the germline V gene, CDR1 is SGHDT and CDR2 is YYEEEE. CDR3 length: 13 amino acids. DNA for the CDR3: TGTGCCAGCAAGACGACAGGGGTCTATGGCTACACCTTC. As protein: CASKTTGVYGYTF.

The chain has TRBV4-2 and TRBJ2-5; D ambiguous. The germline V gene has CDR1 LGHNA and CDR2 YNFKEQ. The germline V and J ends were trimmed by 6 bases and 2 bases, with 10 bases remaining between them. CDR3 length equals 13 residues. The CDR3 is CASSEATQETQYF. The CDR3 DNA sequence: TGTGCCAGCAGTGAGGCCACTCAAGAGACCCAGTACTTC.

The chain uses TRBV6-5 and TRBJ1-3; 7 bases map to TRBD1. The CDR3 sequence is 15 residues long. With 6 bases clipped from V and 0 bases from J, the junction kept 5 bases outside the gene matches. Germline assignment: CDR1 MNHEY and CDR2 SVGAGI. CDR3 protein: CASRFRGRSGNTIYF. DNA for the CDR3: TGTGCCAGCAGGTTTAGGGGGCGCTCTGGAAACACCATATATTTT.

The chain employs TRBV5-1 and TRBJ2-2; a weak D match, TRBD1 (6 bases). Germline loops: CDR1 SGHRS, CDR2 YFSETQ. Trimming took 1 base from V and 5 from J, leaving 12 bases between them. This CDR3 is built from 15 residues. The CDR3 coding sequence is TGCGCCAGCAGCTTGAGACAGGACAAAACCGGGGAGCTGTTTTTT. Its protein is CASSLRQDKTGELFF.

CDR3 in amino acids: CASSPGTGYEQYF. For the CDR3, the DNA is TGTGCCAGCTCACCAGGGACAGGCTACGAGCAGTACTTC. The V gene is TRBV18, the J gene TRBJ2-7, with 8 nucleotides matching TRBD1. The J segment lost 3 bases and the V segment lost 2 bases, leaving 0 bases of the junction unmatched. Per the germline V gene, CDR1 is KGHSH and CDR2 is LQKENI. This CDR3 region has 13 residues.

This rearrangement joins TRBV5-1 to TRBJ1-2, with TRBD1 identical over 9 bases. Germline loops: CDR1 SGHRS, CDR2 YFSETQ. The J segment lost 2 bases and the V segment lost 0 bases, leaving 2 bases of the junction unmatched. The CDR3 has 15 residues. CDR3 protein: CASSLVGTGNYGYTF. The CDR3 DNA reads TGCGCCAGCAGCTTGGTCGGGACAGGGAACTATGGCTACACCTTC.

Only one count was recorded for this clone. The V gene is TRBV10-2, the J gene TRBJ1-2; TRBD1 is a possible D gene (5 bases). Germline CDR1 WSHSY, CDR2 SAAADI. This CDR3 comprises 14 residues. V was cut by 1 base and J by 4 bases, with 10 bases left in between. The CDR3 DNA follows: TGCGCCAGCAGTGAGTTCCAGGGACTCTATGGCTACACCTTC. It specifies CASSEFQGLYGYTF.

This chain links TRBV11-2 with TRBJ2-7; perhaps TRBD2 as D (6 bases). This CDR3 has 13 amino acids. Germline CDR1 is SGHAT and CDR2 is FQNNGV. With 5 bases removed from V and 5 bases from J, the gap between germline ends came to 13 bases. The CDR3 DNA reads as TGTGCCAGCAGCCGGACCGGGAGAGACGAGCAGTACGTC. Encoded protein: CASSRTGRDEQYV.